The rows below give T cell receptor beta chains drawn from one sample of a study of beta chain features in type 1 diabetes. Generated by immunoSEQ multiplex PCR, the TCRdb table keeps only in-frame clones and is missing some. This repertoire shows about half a million clones, about 30% found once; its top ten account for roughly 0.06%. The sequencing sample was made of naive CD4+ T cells from blood. The source is a man aged 18 to 29 in good health. CDR3s include the opening cysteine and the closing phenylalanine or tryptophan. A D gene is named only where the DNA matches it firmly. The listing skips clone size in some rows; elsewhere it reads once, few, many or a size class.

V gene	D gene	clone size	J gene	CDR3 protein	CDR3 DNA
TRBV28	.	few	TRBJ2-7	CASSSLNYEQYF	TGTGCCAGCAGTTCCCTTAACTACGAGCAGTACTTC
TRBV28	TRBD2	.	TRBJ2-1	CASSRAGYGEQFF	TGTGCCAGCAGTAGAGCGGGATACGGTGAGCAGTTCTTC
TRBV30	TRBD1	few	TRBJ2-3	CAWSKGAVADTQYF	TGTGCCTGGAGTAAGGGGGCGGTAGCAGATACGCAGTATTTT
TRBV28	TRBD2	.	TRBJ2-1	CASSGPGLAGEIEQFF	TGTGCCAGCAGTGGACCGGGACTAGCGGGAGAAATTGAGCAGTTCTTC
TRBV9	.	.	TRBJ2-7	CASSLRWESDYEQYF	TGTGCCAGCAGCCTCCGGTGGGAGAGTGACTACGAGCAGTACTTC
TRBV2	.	.	TRBJ1-1	CASSGIQGGNTEAFF	TGTGCCAGCAGTGGAATACAGGGTGGGAACACTGAAGCTTTCTTT
TRBV28	.	.	TRBJ1-5	CASTLRRGDNQPQHF	TGTGCCAGCACCTTAAGGAGAGGAGACAATCAGCCCCAGCATTTT
TRBV6-5	TRBD1	.	TRBJ2-1	CASSNPGQASHEQFF	TGTGCCAGCAGTAACCCGGGACAGGCGTCCCATGAGCAGTTCTTC
TRBV2	TRBD2	.	TRBJ2-3	CASSRTRAGVPDTQYF	TGTGCCAGCAGTAGGACTAGAGCGGGAGTACCAGATACGCAGTATTTT
TRBV29-1	.	.	TRBJ1-4	CSVSDNEKLFF	TGCTCCGTGTCCGACAATGAAAAACTGTTTTTT
TRBV28	.	.	TRBJ2-4	CASGPGVGHIQYF	TGTGCCAGCGGGCCCGGAGTGGGGCACATTCAGTACTTC
TRBV9	.	.	TRBJ1-1	CASSLSRGGRPEAFF	TGTGCCAGCAGCCTTTCTAGAGGGGGTCGACCTGAAGCTTTCTTT
TRBV25-1	.	.	TRBJ1-1	CASSELGQAMNTEAFF	TGTGCCAGCAGTGAATTAGGCCAGGCCATGAACACTGAAGCTTTCTTT
TRBV5-1	TRBD2	.	TRBJ2-5	CASSLAGGMETQYF	TGCGCCAGCAGCTTAGCGGGAGGAATGGAGACCCAGTACTTC
TRBV7-6	TRBD1	once	TRBJ2-7	CASSPLGQGVSYEQYF	TGTGCCAGCAGCCCCTTGGGACAGGGGGTTTCCTACGAGCAGTACTTC
TRBV7-9	.	.	TRBJ1-4	CASRDAGASYNEKLFF	TGTGCCAGCAGAGATGCAGGGGCAAGTTATAATGAAAAACTGTTTTTT
TRBV28	.	.	TRBJ2-3	CASSLTGLSTDTQYF	TGTGCCAGCAGTTTAACAGGGCTTAGCACAGATACGCAGTATTTT
TRBV7-9	TRBD1	few	TRBJ2-6	CASSVDRGYSGANVLTF	TGTGCCAGCAGCGTGGACAGGGGTTACTCTGGGGCCAACGTCCTGACTTTC
TRBV29-1	.	.	TRBJ2-7	CSVGGWQGSYEQYF	TGCAGCGTTGGAGGTTGGCAGGGCTCCTACGAGCAGTACTTC
TRBV11-2	TRBD2	.	TRBJ2-3	CASSPAGGGDTQYF	TGTGCCAGCAGCCCAGCGGGAGGGGGAGATACGCAGTATTTT
TRBV30	TRBD2	few	TRBJ2-3	CAWSSGLAIGDTQYF	TGTGCCTGGAGTTCAGGACTAGCGATCGGAGATACGCAGTATTTT
TRBV9	.	.	TRBJ2-2	CASSVGDGELFF	TGTGCCAGCAGCGTAGGGGACGGGGAGCTGTTTTTT
TRBV7-2	TRBD2	few	TRBJ2-3	CASSASFGLARTDTQYF	TGTGCCAGCAGCGCCAGCTTCGGACTAGCCCGCACAGATACGCAGTATTTT
TRBV30	TRBD1	few	TRBJ2-7	CAWNPQDRGGQYF	TGTGCCTGGAACCCTCAGGACAGGGGAGGGCAGTACTTC
TRBV9	TRBD2	.	TRBJ2-1	CASSVVSGRDYNEQFF	TGTGCCAGCAGCGTAGTTAGCGGGAGGGATTACAATGAGCAGTTCTTC
TRBV7-8	.	.	TRBJ2-5	CASSLVETQYF	TGTGCCAGCAGCCTAGTGGAGACCCAGTACTTC
TRBV29-1	.	.	TRBJ2-7	CSVLGTESSYEQYF	TGCAGCGTCCTAGGCACAGAGAGCTCCTACGAGCAGTACTTC
TRBV27	.	.	TRBJ2-7	CASSLVSGEPRNKEQYF	TGTGCCAGCAGTTTAGTATCGGGGGAGCCAAGGAATAAAGAGCAGTACTTC
TRBV5-1	.	.	TRBJ2-7	CASSLDPSSYEQYF	TGCGCCAGCAGCTTGGATCCTAGCTCCTACGAGCAGTACTTC
TRBV30	TRBD1	few	TRBJ1-4	CASLQGASEKLFF	TGTGCCTCTTTACAGGGGGCGAGCGAAAAACTGTTTTTT
TRBV4-2	TRBD2	few	TRBJ2-1	CASSQGSGRPSSYNEQFF	TGTGCCAGCAGCCAAGGGAGCGGGAGGCCCAGCTCCTACAATGAGCAGTTCTTC
TRBV5-1	TRBD1	.	TRBJ2-7	CASRWTGNYEQYF	TGCGCCAGCAGGTGGACAGGGAACTACGAGCAGTACTTC
TRBV2	TRBD1	.	TRBJ2-7	CASSVGQGAFYEQYF	TGTGCCAGCAGTGTAGGCCAGGGGGCCTTCTACGAGCAGTACTTC
TRBV18	TRBD2	.	TRBJ2-5	CASSRTSGRAGETQYF	TGTGCCAGCTCGCGGACTAGCGGGAGAGCCGGGGAGACCCAGTACTTC
TRBV5-6	TRBD1	few	TRBJ2-4	CASSPMTGTKNIQYF	TGTGCCAGCAGCCCGATGACAGGGACCAAAAACATTCAGTACTTC
TRBV30	TRBD1	once	TRBJ1-1	CAWSPTGINTEAFF	TGTGCCTGGAGTCCGACAGGGATCAACACTGAAGCTTTCTTT
TRBV6-6	.	.	TRBJ2-5	CASSWSPTNQTQYF	TGTGCCAGCAGTTGGTCCCCCACTAACCAGACCCAGTACTTC
TRBV29-1	.	.	TRBJ1-3	CSVDSGSGNTIYF	TGCAGCGTTGACTCCGGCTCTGGAAACACCATATATTTT
TRBV30	TRBD1	many	TRBJ2-6	CAWTGTVGANVLTF	TGTGCCTGGACAGGGACAGTGGGGGCCAACGTCCTGACTTTC
TRBV7-9	.	.	TRBJ2-3	CASSLEKTDTQYF	TGTGCCAGCAGCTTAGAGAAGACAGATACGCAGTATTTT
TRBV30	.	.	TRBJ2-7	CAWSVPPDYEQYF	TGTGCCTGGAGTGTACCACCTGACTACGAGCAGTACTTC
TRBV11-2	TRBD2	few	TRBJ2-3	CASSLSLAGGDTQYF	TGTGCCAGCAGCTTAAGCCTAGCGGGAGGAGATACGCAGTATTTT
TRBV2	.	few	TRBJ1-1	CASSREAMAFF	TGTGCCAGCAGCCGCGAGGCTATGGCTTTCTTT
TRBV11-2	TRBD2	.	TRBJ2-1	CASSHRGLADYNEQFF	TGTGCCAGCAGCCACAGAGGGCTAGCGGACTACAATGAGCAGTTCTTC
TRBV7-9	TRBD2	few	TRBJ2-3	CASTLRTGGPDTQYF	TGTGCCAGCACCCTAAGGACGGGAGGGCCAGATACGCAGTATTTT
TRBV4-3	.	.	TRBJ2-3	CASSQVASSDTQYF	TGCGCCAGCAGCCAAGTCGCCTCCAGCGATACGCAGTATTTT
TRBV19	TRBD1	.	TRBJ2-1	CASRETGAGNEQFF	TGTGCCAGTAGGGAGACAGGGGCAGGTAATGAGCAGTTCTTC
TRBV6-6	.	.	TRBJ2-5	CASKREETQYF	TGTGCCAGCAAAAGAGAGGAGACCCAGTACTTC
TRBV18	.	few	TRBJ1-2	CASSPPGTGSGYTF	TGTGCCAGCTCACCACCCGGCACTGGATCGGGCTACACCTTC
TRBV7-3	.	.	TRBJ2-7	CASSLGQSSGEQYF	TGTGCCAGCAGCTTAGGACAGAGCTCCGGGGAGCAGTACTTC
TRBV30	TRBD2	few	TRBJ2-5	CACAAGASLETQYF	TGTGCCTGCGCAGCGGGGGCATCGTTGGAGACCCAGTACTTC